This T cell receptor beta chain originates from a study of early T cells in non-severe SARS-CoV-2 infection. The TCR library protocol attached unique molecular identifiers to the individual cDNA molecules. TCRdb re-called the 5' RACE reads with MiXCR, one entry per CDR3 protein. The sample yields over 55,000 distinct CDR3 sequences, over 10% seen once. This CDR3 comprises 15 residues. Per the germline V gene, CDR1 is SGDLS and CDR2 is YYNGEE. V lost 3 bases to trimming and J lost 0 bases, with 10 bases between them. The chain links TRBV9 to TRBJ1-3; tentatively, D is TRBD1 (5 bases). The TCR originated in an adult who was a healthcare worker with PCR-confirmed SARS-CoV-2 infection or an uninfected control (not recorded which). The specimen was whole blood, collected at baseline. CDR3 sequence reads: CASSDTGPSGNTIYF. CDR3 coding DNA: TGTGCCAGCAGCGATACAGGTCCCTCTGGAAACACCATATATTTT.